These T cell receptor beta chains were read from a single sample in a study of cytomegalovirus exposure and HLA in healthy donors. TCRdb's table, derived via immunoSEQ multiplex PCR, lists solely in-frame clones and lacks some. The sample has approximately 170,000 clones, about 59% seen once. The sample taken for sequencing was PBMCs. The receptor source for this set is a man aged 35 to 55 in good health and CMV-seronegative. CDR3s include the opening cysteine and the closing phenylalanine or tryptophan. The order of the fields is V gene, clone size, D gene, J gene, CDR3 DNA, CDR3 protein. D genes are given only for firm matches. Clone size appears in some rows only: once, few, many, or a class for an expanded clone.

>TRBV7-2|NA|NA|TRBJ1-5
TGTGCCAGCAGCTTAGGAACAGGTAATCAGCCCCAGCATTTT
CASSLGTGNQPQHF
>TRBV5-6|NA|TRBD1|TRBJ2-7
TGTGCCAGCAGCCGGGACAGGGGAGTTGGCTACGAGCAGTACTTC
CASSRDRGVGYEQYF
>TRBV6-6|NA|TRBD2|TRBJ2-2
TGTGCCAGTAGCGGGCCTAACACCGGGGAGCTGTTTTTT
CASSGPNTGELFF
>TRBV12-5|NA|NA|TRBJ2-7
TGTGCTAGTGGTTACAGCTACGAGCAGTACTTC
CASGYSYEQYF
>TRBV9|NA|NA|TRBJ1-4
TGTGCCAGCAGCCTCAGGGTGGCTAATGAAAAACTGTTTTTT
CASSLRVANEKLFF
>TRBV30|NA|TRBD2|TRBJ2-5
TGTGCCTCGTTAGCGGGCACGGAAGAGACCCAGTACTTC
CASLAGTEETQYF
>TRBV27|NA|TRBD1|TRBJ2-7
TGTGCCAGCAGCCATCAAACTCACAGGGGATACGTAGGCTACGAGCAGTACTTC
CASSHQTHRGYVGYEQYF
>TRBV4-1|NA|NA|TRBJ2-7
TGCGCCAGCAGCCAAGGAACAGGGAGCTCCTACGAGCAGTACTTC
CASSQGTGSSYEQYF
>TRBV28|NA|NA|TRBJ1-4
TGTGCCAGCAGTCCGCCGGAGGTTCGGGAAAAACTGTTTTTT
CASSPPEVREKLFF
>TRBV2|NA|TRBD2|TRBJ2-2
TGTGCCAGCAGTGGTGGAGCGGGATGGATGACCGGGGAGCTGTTTTTT
CASSGGAGWMTGELFF
>TRBV7-8|NA|TRBD1|TRBJ2-1
TGTGCCAGCAGCTTGACAGGGGGCTATGAGCAGTTCTTC
CASSLTGGYEQFF
>TRBV6-5|NA|NA|TRBJ1-5
TGTGCCAGCAGTTCGGGACACCGCAATCAGCCCCAGCATTTT
CASSSGHRNQPQHF
>TRBV2|NA|NA|TRBJ1-6
TGTGCCAGCAGTAGGGACACCAATTCACCCCTCCACTTT
CASSRDTNSPLHF
>TRBV29-1|NA|TRBD2|TRBJ2-7
TGCAGCGTTAGCGGGGGCCGGAACGAGCAGTACTTC
CSVSGGRNEQYF
>TRBV18|NA|NA|TRBJ2-2
TGTGCCAGCTCACTACAGCACACCGGGGAGCTGTTTTTT
CASSLQHTGELFF
>TRBV7-9|NA|NA|TRBJ1-4
TGTGCCAGCAGCGCCACAGGGGAAAAACTGTTTTTT
CASSATGEKLFF
>TRBV7-9|NA|NA|TRBJ1-1
TGTGCCAGCAGCTTAGGAGAGGGAGCTGAAGCTTTCTTT
CASSLGEGAEAFF
>TRBV7-2|many|TRBD1|TRBJ2-7
TGTGCCAGCAGCCCTCAGGGGGCCTCCTACGAGCAGTACTTC
CASSPQGASYEQYF
>TRBV29-1|NA|TRBD2|TRBJ2-7
TGCAGCGTTGAACTAGCGGGAGTAATGTACGAGCAGTACTTC
CSVELAGVMYEQYF
>TRBV30|NA|NA|TRBJ1-1
TGTGCCTGGAGAGAGGACAGCACTGAAGCTTTCTTT
CAWREDSTEAFF
>TRBV6-5|NA|NA|TRBJ2-7
TGTGCCAGCAGTTACTCACACAGGTTTTCCTACGAGCAGTACTTC
CASSYSHRFSYEQYF
>TRBV19|NA|NA|TRBJ1-5
TGTGCCAGTAGTATCTCCCAGGGATTAATCAGTCAGCCCCAGCATTTT
CASSISQGLISQPQHF
>TRBV15|once|TRBD1|TRBJ1-1
TGTGCCACCAGCAGGGGACAGGGGGAAATGAACACTGAAGCTTTCTTT
CATSRGQGEMNTEAFF
>TRBV5-1|NA|TRBD2|TRBJ2-7
TGCGCCAGCAGCTTTAGCGGGGGGGCGGAAGAGCAGTACTTC
CASSFSGGAEEQYF
>TRBV7-9|few|TRBD1|TRBJ1-1
TGTGCCAGCAGCGCCTTGGGACAGTGGGGGAACACTGAAGCTTTCTTT
CASSALGQWGNTEAFF
>TRBV30|NA|NA|TRBJ2-5
TGTGCCTGGAGTGCCTCGGGGGAGACCCAGTACTTC
CAWSASGETQYF
>TRBV5-5|NA|NA|TRBJ1-1
TGTGCCAGCAGCTGGGGGGTCCACACTGAAGCTTTCTTT
CASSWGVHTEAFF
>TRBV7-8|NA|NA|TRBJ1-1
TGTGCCAGCAGCCCGCGGACACTGAACACTGAAGCTTTCTTT
CASSPRTLNTEAFF
>TRBV5-4|NA|TRBD2|TRBJ2-7
TGTGCCAGCAGCGACGTGAGCGGGGGGCATTCCTACGAGCAGTACTTC
CASSDVSGGHSYEQYF
>TRBV7-2|few|TRBD2|TRBJ2-1
TGTGCCAGCAGCTCGGGACTAGCGGAGTACAATGAGCAGTTCTTC
CASSSGLAEYNEQFF
>TRBV15|once|NA|TRBJ1-4
TGTGCCACCAGGAAGACCGGGAACAATGAAAAACTGTTTTTT
CATRKTGNNEKLFF
>TRBV4-2|NA|NA|TRBJ2-1
TGTGCCAGCAGCAATGATGAACTCAACAATGAGCAGTTCTTC
CASSNDELNNEQFF
>TRBV18|NA|TRBD1|TRBJ2-7
TGTGCCAGCTCATCAGGGACAGGGAATGGATACGAGCAGTACTTC
CASSSGTGNGYEQYF
>TRBV5-4|NA|TRBD2|TRBJ2-1
TGTGCCAGCAGCCTACCTCGGGGGGGCTGGCACAATGAGCAGTTCTTC
CASSLPRGGWHNEQFF
>TRBV7-8|few|TRBD1|TRBJ2-7
TGTGCCAGCAGTCTCCTCGCGACAGGGGTCTACGAGCAGTACTTC
CASSLLATGVYEQYF
>TRBV5-1|NA|NA|TRBJ1-4
TGCGCCAGCAGCTTGTCGGGACAAGCAACTAATGAAAAACTGTTTTTT
CASSLSGQATNEKLFF